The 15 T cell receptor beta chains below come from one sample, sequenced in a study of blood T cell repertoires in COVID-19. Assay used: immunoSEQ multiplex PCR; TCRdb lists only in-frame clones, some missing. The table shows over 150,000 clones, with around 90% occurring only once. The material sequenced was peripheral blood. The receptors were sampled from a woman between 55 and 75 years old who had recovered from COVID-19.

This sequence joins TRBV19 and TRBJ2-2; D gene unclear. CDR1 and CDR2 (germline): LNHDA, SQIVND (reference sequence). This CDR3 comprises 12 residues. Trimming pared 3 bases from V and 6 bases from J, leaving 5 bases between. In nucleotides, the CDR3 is TGTGCCAGTAGTATCCCGGCCGGGGAGCTGTTTTTT. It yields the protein CASSIPAGELFF.

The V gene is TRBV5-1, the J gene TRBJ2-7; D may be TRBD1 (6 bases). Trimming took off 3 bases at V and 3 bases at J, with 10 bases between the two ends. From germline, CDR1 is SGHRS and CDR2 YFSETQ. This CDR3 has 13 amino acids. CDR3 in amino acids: CASSYMTGYEQYF. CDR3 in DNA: TGCGCCAGCAGCTACATGACAGGCTACGAGCAGTACTTC.

CDR3 loop: CASRQGTGGNGYTF. CDR3 sequence (DNA): TGCGCCAGCAGACAGGGGACAGGGGGTAACGGCTACACCTTC. This chain links TRBV5-1 with TRBJ1-2; 11 nucleotides line up with TRBD1. The CDR3 has 14 residues. CDR1 is SGHRS, CDR2 YFSETQ, per germline. The J segment lost 8 bases and the V segment lost 5 bases, leaving 8 bases of the junction unmatched.

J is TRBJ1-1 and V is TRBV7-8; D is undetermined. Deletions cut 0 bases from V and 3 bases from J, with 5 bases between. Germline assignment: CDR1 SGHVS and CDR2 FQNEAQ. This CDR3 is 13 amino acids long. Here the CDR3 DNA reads TGTGCCAGCAGCTTAGCACAGTACACTGAAGCTTTCTTT. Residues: CASSLAQYTEAFF.

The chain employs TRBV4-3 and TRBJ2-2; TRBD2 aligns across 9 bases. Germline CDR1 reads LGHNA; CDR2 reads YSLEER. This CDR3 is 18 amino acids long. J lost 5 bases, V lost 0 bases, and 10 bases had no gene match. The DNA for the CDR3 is TGCGCCAGCAGCCAAGATATAGCGGGGGCTATAGGAACCGGGGAGCTGTTTTTT. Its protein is CASSQDIAGAIGTGELFF.

The CDR3 sequence is CASSKDRQETQYF. The CDR3 DNA reads TGCGCCAGCAGCAAGGACAGGCAAGAGACCCAGTACTTC. V gene TRBV5-1 combines with J gene TRBJ2-5; 7 bases are a match to TRBD1. This CDR3 has 13 residues. V was clipped by 4 bases and J by 2 bases; unmatched bases: 2. Per germline, CDR1 SGHRS and CDR2 YFSETQ. Using reference TRBV5-1 and TRBJ2-5 for the parts outside the CDR3, the full variable domain is KAGVTQTPRYLIKTRGQQVTLSCSPISGHRSVSWYQQTPGQGLQFLFEYFSETQRNKGNFPGRFSGRQFSNSRSEMNVSTLELGDSALYLCASSKDRQETQYFGPGTRLLVL.

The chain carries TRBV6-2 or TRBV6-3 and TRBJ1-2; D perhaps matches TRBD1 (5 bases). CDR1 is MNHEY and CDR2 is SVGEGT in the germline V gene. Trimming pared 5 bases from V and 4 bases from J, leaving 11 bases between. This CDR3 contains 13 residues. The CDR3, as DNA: TGTGCCAGCAGTCCAGGGTTCGGCTATGGCTACACCTTC. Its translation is CASSPGFGYGYTF.

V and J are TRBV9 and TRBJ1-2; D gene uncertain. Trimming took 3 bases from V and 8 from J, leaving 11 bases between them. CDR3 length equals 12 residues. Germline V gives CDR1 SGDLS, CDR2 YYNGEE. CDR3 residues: CASSAYSHGYTF. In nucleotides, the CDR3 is TGTGCCAGCAGCGCCTACAGCCACGGCTACACCTTC. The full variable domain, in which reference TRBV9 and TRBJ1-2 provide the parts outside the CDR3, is DSGVTQTPKHLITATGQRVTLRCSPRSGDLSVYWYQQSLDQGLQFLIQYYNGEERAKGNILERFSAQQFPDLHSELNLSSLELGDSALYFCASSAYSHGYTFGSGTRLTVV.

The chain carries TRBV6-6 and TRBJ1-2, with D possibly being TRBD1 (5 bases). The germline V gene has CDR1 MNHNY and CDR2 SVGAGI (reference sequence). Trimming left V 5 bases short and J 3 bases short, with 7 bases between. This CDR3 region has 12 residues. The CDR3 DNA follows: TGTGCCAGCAGTGAGACAGACTATGGCTACACCTTC. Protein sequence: CASSETDYGYTF.

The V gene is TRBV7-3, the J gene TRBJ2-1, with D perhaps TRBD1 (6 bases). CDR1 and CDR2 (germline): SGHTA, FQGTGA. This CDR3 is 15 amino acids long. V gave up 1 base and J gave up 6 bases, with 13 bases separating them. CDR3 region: CASSLRLAGVNEQFF. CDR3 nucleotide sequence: TGTGCCAGCAGCTTAAGGTTGGCAGGGGTCAATGAGCAGTTCTTC.

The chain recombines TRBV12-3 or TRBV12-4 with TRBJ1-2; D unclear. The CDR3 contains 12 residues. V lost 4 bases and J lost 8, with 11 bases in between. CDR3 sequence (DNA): TGTGCCAGCAGTTGGCAGGTGAGAGGCTACACCTTC. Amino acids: CASSWQVRGYTF.

The CDR3 bases are TGTGCCAGCATTTACGGGGTTAACAGACCCCAAGAGACCCAGTACTTC. Translating gives CASIYGVNRPQETQYF. The rearrangement links TRBV28 to TRBJ2-5; a possible D gene is TRBD2 (5 bases). Trimming left V 7 bases short and J 1 base short, with 19 bases between. The CDR3 spans 16 residues. Germline assignment: CDR1 MDHEN and CDR2 SYDVKM.

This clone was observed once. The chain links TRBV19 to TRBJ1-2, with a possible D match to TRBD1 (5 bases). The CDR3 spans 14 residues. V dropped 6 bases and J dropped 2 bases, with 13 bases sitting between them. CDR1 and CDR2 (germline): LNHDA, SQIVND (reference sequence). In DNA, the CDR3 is TGTGCCAGTAGCCCCCAGGGCAGCAACTATGGCTACACCTTC. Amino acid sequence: CASSPQGSNYGYTF. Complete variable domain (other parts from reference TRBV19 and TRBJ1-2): DGGITQSPKYLFRKEGQNVTLSCEQNLNHDAMYWYRQDPGQGLRLIYYSQIVNDFQKGDIAEGYSVSREKKESFPLTVTSAQKNPTAFYLCASSPQGSNYGYTFGSGTRLTVV.

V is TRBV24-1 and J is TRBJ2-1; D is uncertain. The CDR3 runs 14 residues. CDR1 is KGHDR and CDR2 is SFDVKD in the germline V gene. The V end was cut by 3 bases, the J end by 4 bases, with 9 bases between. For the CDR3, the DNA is TGTGCCACCAGTGATCCTGGTCAGTACAATGAGCAGTTCTTC. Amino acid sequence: CATSDPGQYNEQFF.

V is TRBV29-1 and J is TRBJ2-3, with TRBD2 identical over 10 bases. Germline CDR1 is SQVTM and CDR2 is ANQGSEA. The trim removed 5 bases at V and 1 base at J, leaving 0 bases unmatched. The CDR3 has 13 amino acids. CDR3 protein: CSVTSGGTDTQYF. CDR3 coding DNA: TGCAGCGTTACTAGCGGGGGCACAGATACGCAGTATTTT.